The 26 T cell receptor beta chains below come from one sample, sequenced in a study of CD8 T cells in Susac syndrome. cDNA came from around 0.5 to 1 ug RNA primed by random hexamers. TCRdb itself ran the immunoSEQ multiplex PCR reads through MiXCR, one entry per CDR3 protein. The data hold 100,000 to 150,000 distinct CDR3 sequences, with approximately 95% observed a single time. Input material: CD8+ T cells from PBMCs. Receptors originate from a human donor with multiple sclerosis.

The rearrangement links TRBV12-3 or TRBV12-4 to TRBJ1-2; 8 nucleotides align to TRBD1. J gave up 1 base and V 11 bases, and 9 bases lay outside the gene matches. This CDR3 has 14 residues. CDR3 sequence reads: CACLRTGSNYGYTF. The CDR3 nucleotides are TGTGCCTGCCTTCGGACAGGGAGTAACTATGGCTACACCTTC.

The rearrangement joins TRBV6-2 or TRBV6-3 to TRBJ1-2, with no clear D. CDR3 size: 15 residues. Germline V gives CDR1 MNHEY, CDR2 SVGEGT. The V end lost 6 bases, the J end lost 7 bases, and 21 bases lay between the germline ends. The CDR3, as DNA: TGTGCCAGCAGCCCCTCATACGACCGACGCGGTGGCTACACCTTC. This sequence encodes CASSPSYDRRGGYTF.

This clonotype turned up a few times. The chain links TRBV27 to TRBJ2-7, with D perhaps given as TRBD1 or TRBD2 (5 bases each). The V end was cut by 5 bases, the J end by 2 bases, with 13 bases between. The CDR3 extends over 14 amino acids. Germline CDR1 reads MNHEY; CDR2 reads SMNVEV (reference sequence). This CDR3 reads CASSPSGATYEQYF. CDR3 sequence (DNA): TGTGCCAGCAGTCCCTCCGGGGCTACCTACGAGCAGTACTTC.

The V call is TRBV15, the J call TRBJ1-5; D is perhaps TRBD1 (6 bases). V shed 1 base and J shed 4 bases, with 11 bases lying between them. This CDR3 spans 15 amino acids. In germline, CDR1 is LNHNV, CDR2 YYDKDF (reference sequence). This CDR3 reads CATSRVRGGNQPQHF. CDR3 nucleotide sequence: TGTGCCACCAGCAGAGTGAGGGGGGGGAATCAGCCCCAGCATTTT. The variable domain in full, completed from reference TRBV15 and TRBJ1-5, reads DAMVIQNPRYQVTQFGKPVTLSCSQTLNHNVMYWYQQKSSQAPKLLFHYYDKDFNNEADTPDNFQSRRPNTSFCFLDIRSPGLGDTAMYLCATSRVRGGNQPQHFGDGTRLSIL.

Written as DNA, the CDR3 is TGTGCCAGCAGCCAACAAGAGGGGTCTAATGAAAAACTGTTTTTT. Its translation is CASSQQEGSNEKLFF. This rearrangement joins TRBV4-2 to TRBJ1-4; weak D call: TRBD1 (5 bases). The V gene's germline CDR1 is LGHNA and CDR2 YNFKEQ. The CDR3 has 15 amino acids. Trimming removed 2 bases at V and 3 bases at J, with 10 bases between.

This chain links TRBV11-2 with TRBJ2-2; D perhaps matches TRBD2 (5 bases). Germline loops: CDR1 SGHAT, CDR2 FQNNGV. Trimming took 0 bases from V and 1 from J, leaving 9 bases between them. The CDR3 covers 16 residues. CDR3 loop: CASSLDEGLNTGELFF. DNA of the CDR3: TGTGCCAGCAGCTTAGATGAGGGCCTGAACACCGGGGAGCTGTTTTTT.

Only a few counts were recorded for this clonotype. One junction end does not reproduce the germline sequence, and a read error may be involved. The J gene is TRBJ1-6, the V gene TRBV5-6; TRBD1 agrees at 7 bases. The germline gives CDR1 SGHDT, CDR2 YYEEEE. The CDR3 sequence is 18 residues long. The CDR3 DNA reads TGTGCCAGCAGCAGGGAAGGGGGCGGAGGGGATTATAATTCCCCCCTCCACTTT. It specifies CASSREGGGGDYNSPLHF.

Worth noting for this clonotype: A junction end diverges from the germline sequence, so it may reflect a read error. The J gene is TRBJ1-2, the V gene TRBV7-9; no definite D call. Germline-derived CDR1 and CDR2 are SEHNR and FQNEAQ (reference sequence). The CDR3 runs 9 residues. CDR3 coding DNA: TGTGCCAGCAGCATTCCTTCAATCTTC. It specifies CASSIPSIF.

The chain recombines TRBV7-9 with TRBJ2-7, with unresolved D. Germline CDR1 is SEHNR and CDR2 is FQNEAQ (reference sequence). The V end lost 5 bases, the J end lost 2 bases, and 19 bases lay between the germline ends. The CDR3 is 16 residues long. The CDR3 sequence is CASSPEAVGVPYEQYF. CDR3 in DNA: TGTGCCAGCAGCCCCGAGGCAGTCGGTGTCCCCTACGAGCAGTACTTC.

V is TRBV15 and J is TRBJ2-1, with a tentative D call TRBD2 (6 bases). This CDR3 region has 16 residues. V dropped 1 base and J dropped 6 bases, with 16 bases sitting between them. CDR1 is LNHNV, CDR2 YYDKDF, per germline (reference sequence). The CDR3 protein is CATSRVVREWGNEQFF. CDR3 nucleotides: TGTGCCACCAGCAGAGTCGTCCGGGAGTGGGGCAATGAGCAGTTCTTC.

This clonotype was recorded once. The genes are TRBV15 and TRBJ2-6; 11 bases agree with TRBD1. Germline V gene lookup returns CDR1 LNHNV and CDR2 YYDKDF (reference sequence). The CDR3 length is 21 residues. Trimming took 2 bases from V and 0 from J; bases not matched to a gene: 12. CDR3 in DNA: TGTGCCACCAGCAGATTAACGGTTTTGGGACAGGGGGACTCTGGGGCCAACGTCCTGACTTTC. It encodes CATSRLTVLGQGDSGANVLTF.

The J gene is TRBJ2-3, the V gene TRBV6-6; 8 bases are shared with TRBD2. Unmatched junction bases numbered 6, after V lost 6 bases and J lost 1 base. The CDR3 length is 15 residues. Germline V gene lookup returns CDR1 MNHNY and CDR2 SVGAGI (reference sequence). The CDR3 DNA reads TGTGCCAGCAGCAACAGCGGGGGTCGCACAGATACGCAGTATTTT. Its translation is CASSNSGGRTDTQYF.

The V call is TRBV29-1, the J call TRBJ2-1; no reliable D call. Trimming shortened V by 0 bases and J by 5 bases, and 5 bases separated the two germline ends. CDR1 is SQVTM, CDR2 ANQGSEA, per germline. This CDR3 region has 12 residues. The CDR3 loop is CSVEEVHNEQFF. DNA for the CDR3: TGCAGCGTTGAAGAGGTACACAATGAGCAGTTCTTC.

The chain combines TRBV4-1 with TRBJ2-6, with TRBD1 as a possible D gene (7 bases). V was shortened by 4 bases and J by 2 bases, with 24 bases between the two germline ends. CDR3 length equals 20 residues. Germline CDR1 is MGHRA and CDR2 is YSYEKL. The CDR3 coding sequence is TGCGCCAGCAGCCGTTGGGACAGTGGGGGAGGAAGCGCTGGGGCCAACGTCCTGACTTTC. Translation gives CASSRWDSGGGSAGANVLTF.

A single count supports this clonotype. The J gene is TRBJ1-1, the V gene TRBV5-1; 11 positions match TRBD1. The germline CDR1 and CDR2 sequences are SGHRS and YFSETQ. This CDR3 has 15 amino acids. Trimming cost V 0 bases and J 4 bases; bases outside gene matches: 2. This chain's CDR3 is CASSLAGTGGTEAFF. Written as DNA, the CDR3 is TGCGCCAGCAGCTTGGCCGGGACAGGGGGCACTGAAGCTTTCTTT.

This clonotype was seen just once. The CDR3 reads CASSQEWRTDTQYF. In DNA, the CDR3 is TGTGCCAGCAGCCAAGAATGGAGGACAGATACGCAGTATTTT. J is TRBJ2-3 and V is TRBV4-2; D may be TRBD2 (5 bases). Trimming stripped 0 bases from V and 3 bases from J, with 7 bases between. This CDR3 comprises 14 residues. Germline CDR1 and CDR2: LGHNA and YNFKEQ.

This clonotype was found once. J is TRBJ1-3 and V is TRBV28; TRBD1 might be the D (5 bases). This CDR3 is 13 amino acids long. Germline loops: CDR1 MDHEN, CDR2 SYDVKM. Trimming left V 3 bases short and J 4 bases short, with 7 bases between. The CDR3 region has the DNA TGTGCCAGCAGTTTCCAGGGAGGAAACACCATATATTTT. It yields the protein CASSFQGGNTIYF.

The CDR3 reads CASSDDRVQPQHF. The CDR3, as DNA: TGTGCCAGCAGTGACGACAGGGTTCAGCCCCAGCATTTT. The chain recombines TRBV27 with TRBJ1-5; 7 nucleotides match TRBD1. The V gene's germline CDR1 is MNHEY and CDR2 SMNVEV (reference sequence). Losses at the gene ends were 5 bases for V and 6 bases for J; bases not matched to a gene: 4. This CDR3 has 13 residues.

This clonotype has only a few counts. The V gene is TRBV9, the J gene TRBJ2-7; TRBD2 matches 13 bases. Germline assignment: CDR1 SGDLS and CDR2 YYNGEE. The CDR3 covers 14 residues. The trim removed 3 bases at V and 7 bases at J, leaving 4 bases unmatched. The CDR3 DNA sequence: TGTGCCAGCAGCGCCCGGACTAGCGGGGGTGAGCAGTACTTC. Protein: CASSARTSGGEQYF.

The chain carries TRBV6-2 or TRBV6-3 and TRBJ2-2, with D possibly matching TRBD1 (6 bases). CDR1 MNHEY and CDR2 SVGEGT come from the germline V gene. This CDR3 is 16 amino acids long. The V gene lost 6 bases and the J gene lost 2 bases, with 16 bases spanning the gap. The CDR3 DNA is TGTGCCAGCAGCCAGGTTGGGACAAAAAACACCGGGGAGCTGTTTTTT. Its translation: CASSQVGTKNTGELFF.

The V call is TRBV9, the J call TRBJ2-2; D might be TRBD1 or TRBD2, each matching 5 bases. Trimming shortened V by 4 bases and J by 5 bases, and 18 bases separated the two germline ends. CDR1 and CDR2 from the germline V gene are SGDLS and YYNGEE. The CDR3 length is 16 residues. The CDR3 DNA is TGTGCCAGCAGCCCTAAAACCGGGGCCCAAACCGGGGAGCTGTTTTTT. The encoded protein is CASSPKTGAQTGELFF.

The sample holds one count of this clonotype. The chain joins TRBV7-6 to TRBJ2-1; D perhaps matches TRBD2 (7 bases). CDR3 length equals 15 residues. Trimming stripped 5 bases from V and 3 bases from J, with 14 bases between. The germline V gene encodes CDR1 SGHVS and CDR2 FNYEAQ. As DNA, the CDR3 is TGTGCCAGCAGCGGCGGGGGACAACTCTACAATGAGCAGTTCTTC. Its protein product is CASSGGGQLYNEQFF.

The chain couples TRBV20-1 to TRBJ1-6; no clear D. Germline V gene sequence: CDR1 DFQATT, CDR2 SNEGSKA (reference sequence). This CDR3 has 15 amino acids. V shed 3 bases and J shed 3 bases, with 12 bases lying between them. Written as DNA, the CDR3 is TGCAGTGCTAGGGGTCTTAACGACTATAATTCACCCCTCCACTTT. Amino acid sequence: CSARGLNDYNSPLHF.

This clonotype was seen a handful of times. The V call is TRBV7-9, the J call TRBJ2-7; D call uncertain. V was clipped by 4 bases and J by 3 bases, with 7 bases between them. The CDR3 runs 12 residues. Germline lookup yields CDR1 SEHNR and CDR2 FQNEAQ (reference sequence). The CDR3 reads CASSSPGYEQYF. In nucleotides, the CDR3 is TGTGCCAGCAGCTCCCCGGGCTACGAGCAGTACTTC.

The chain links TRBV5-4 to TRBJ1-1; no firm D call. The CDR3 covers 16 residues. Germline CDR1 SGHNT, CDR2 YYREEE (reference sequence). Trimming stripped 0 bases from V and 7 bases from J, with 19 bases between. In nucleotides, the CDR3 is TGTGCCAGCAGCTTGGCTAGTCATCCGGAAAGGAATGAAGCTTTCTTT. Its translation is CASSLASHPERNEAFF.

The V call is TRBV9, the J call TRBJ2-1; tentatively, D is TRBD2 (6 bases). Germline-derived CDR1 and CDR2 are SGDLS and YYNGEE. Deletions cut 2 bases from V and 0 bases from J, with 6 bases between. This CDR3 is built from 14 residues. The CDR3 sequence is CASSVSGSYNEQFF. The CDR3, as DNA: TGTGCCAGCAGCGTTAGCGGCTCCTACAATGAGCAGTTCTTC.